The clone carrying this TCR beta chain was counted at least ten times. This sample was taken from a study of T-cell reconstitution after alpha-beta-depleted transplantation in children. TCRbeta library construction was performed incorporating unique molecular identifiers. TCRdb re-analysed the PCR reads in MiXCR, keeping a single row per CDR3 protein. The sample includes a few hundred thousand distinct CDR3 sequences, about a tenth seen only once; the top ten take 2% to 3%. The sample consisted of PBMCs from the stem cell graft donor, taken from the stem cell graft. This receptor was identified in a human donor who donated a stem cell graft to a child with acute lymphoblastic leukemia.

The CDR3 sequence is CASSLMELAGTYEQYF. CDR3 DNA: TGTGCCAGCAGCTTAATGGAACTAGCGGGAACCTACGAGCAGTACTTC. The V call is TRBV7-2, the J call TRBJ2-7; 10 bases are a match to TRBD2. Trimming removed 2 bases from V and 2 bases from J; junction bases left unmatched: 6. Germline loops: CDR1 SGHTA, CDR2 FQGNSA. This CDR3 has 16 residues. The full variable domain, rest sourced from reference TRBV7-2 and TRBJ2-7, is GAGVSQSPSNKVTEKGKDVELRCDPISGHTALYWYRQSLGQGLEFLIYFQGNSAPDKSGLPSDRFSAERTGGSVSTLTIQRTQQEDSAVYLCASSLMELAGTYEQYFGPGTRLTVT.